The clone carrying this T cell receptor beta chain appeared a few times. In the original workflow: As immunoSEQ supplied junction-only sequences (without quality scores), filtering differed. Data came from immunoSEQ multiplex PCR; TCRdb stores just in-frame clones and leaves some out. That table gives V, J and clone size, and the DNA gave D and trimming. The sample includes nearly 1,000,000 clones, over 75% of them seen just once. The record originates from a study of shared clonotypes between healthy human individuals. Germline values: CDR1 LNHNV, CDR2 YYDKDF (reference sequence). Trimming left V 1 base short and J 0 bases short, with 12 bases between. The length of the CDR3 is 16 residues.

The specimen was memory CD4+ T cells sorted from blood. Subset reported: CD45RA-negative fraction. This sequence joins TRBV15 and TRBJ2-5; TRBD2 is a possible D gene (5 bases). The TCR was taken from a man aged 18 to 30 in good health. CDR3 loop: CATSRGDSVYQETQYF. In nucleotides, the CDR3 is TGTGCCACCAGCAGAGGGGATAGCGTGTACCAAGAGACCCAGTACTTC.